The 13 T cell receptor beta chains below all came from one sample that was sequenced in a study of radiotherapy plus CTLA-4 blockade in lung cancer. The protocol was immunoSEQ multiplex PCR, while the TCRdb copy is restricted to in-frame clones and leaves out a portion. This table has about 47,000 clones, 70% to 80% appearing once. Material: peripheral blood, obtained from a patient treated with radiotherapy plus ipilimumab. The origin of the receptors is a human donor with non-small cell lung cancer who had stable disease on radiotherapy plus ipilimumab.

The chain joins TRBV9 to TRBJ2-3, with TRBD2 identical over 7 bases. The CDR3 is 17 residues long. After removal of 0 bases from V and 0 bases from J, the junction contained 7 bases not matched to a gene. Germline V lookup: CDR1 SGDLS, CDR2 YYNGEE. For the CDR3, the DNA is TGTGCCAGCAGCGTAGCGTCGCGCGGGGGAAGCACAGATACGCAGTATTTT. Amino acids: CASSVASRGGSTDTQYF.

The CDR3 here is CATSSRLAGGTDTQYF. The CDR3 DNA reads as TGTGCCACCAGCAGCAGACTAGCGGGGGGCACAGATACGCAGTATTTT. V is TRBV15 and J is TRBJ2-3; 12 nucleotides agree with TRBD2. Germline V gene lookup returns CDR1 LNHNV and CDR2 YYDKDF (reference sequence). The CDR3 contains 16 residues. With 3 bases clipped from V and 1 base from J, the junction kept 2 bases outside the gene matches.

V and J are TRBV19 and TRBJ1-5; no definite D call. Trimming left V 10 bases short and J 2 bases short, with 12 bases between. This CDR3 is built from 13 residues. CDR1 and CDR2 from the germline V gene are LNHDA and SQIVND (reference sequence). The CDR3 sequence is CATHGVGNQPQHF. DNA of the CDR3: TGTGCCACCCACGGGGTTGGCAATCAGCCCCAGCATTTT. Full variable domain (remainder filled in from reference TRBV19 and TRBJ1-5): DGGITQSPKYLFRKEGQNVTLSCEQNLNHDAMYWYRQDPGQGLRLIYYSQIVNDFQKGDIAEGYSVSREKKESFPLTVTSAQKNPTAFYLCATHGVGNQPQHFGDGTRLSIL.

This chain joins TRBV10-1 and TRBJ2-1, with TRBD2 matching 10 bases. Looked up from germline, CDR1 is WNHNN and CDR2 is SYGVQD (reference sequence). Trimming removed 3 bases from V and 0 bases from J; junction bases left unmatched: 5. This CDR3 region has 17 residues. CDR3 sequence reads: CASSDPSGGASYNEQFF. The CDR3 DNA is TGCGCCAGCAGTGACCCCAGCGGGGGGGCCTCCTACAATGAGCAGTTCTTC.

CDR3 sequence reads: CASSLAVWQVEQETQYF. DNA of the CDR3: TGTGCCAGCAGCTTAGCGGTGTGGCAGGTCGAACAAGAGACCCAGTACTTC. V is TRBV7-2 and J is TRBJ2-5; D is undetermined. Trimming took 0 bases from V and 2 from J, leaving 16 bases between them. Germline values: CDR1 SGHTA, CDR2 FQGNSA. This CDR3 contains 17 residues.

The gene calls are TRBV5-1 and TRBJ1-6, with TRBD1 matching 7 bases. Germline CDR1 SGHRS, CDR2 YFSETQ. The trim removed 6 bases at V and 7 bases at J, leaving 1 base unmatched. The CDR3 is 12 residues long. In DNA form, the CDR3 reads TGCGCCAGCACGACAGGGAATTCACCCCTCCACTTT. Residues: CASTTGNSPLHF.

The chain couples TRBV27 to TRBJ1-6; TRBD1 aligns across 8 bases. V gave up 2 bases and J gave up 8 bases; unmatched junction bases: 2. CDR1 MNHEY and CDR2 SMNVEV come from the germline V gene (reference sequence). The CDR3 runs 14 residues. CDR3 in DNA: TGTGCCAGCAGTTTAAACAGGGGGGATTCACCCCTCCACTTT. This sequence encodes CASSLNRGDSPLHF.

CDR3 DNA sequence: TGTGCCAGCACGGGACAAACTAATGAAAAACTGTTTTTT. As protein: CASTGQTNEKLFF. The V gene is TRBV2, the J gene TRBJ1-4, with D maybe TRBD1 (6 bases). Trimming took off 7 bases at V and 1 base at J, with 7 bases between the two ends. The CDR3 spans 13 residues. Germline values: CDR1 SNHLY, CDR2 FYNNEI.

The count of this clone is one. This chain links TRBV30 with TRBJ1-5, with 9 positions matching TRBD1. The CDR3 loop spans 13 amino acids. Unmatched junction bases numbered 6, after V lost 6 bases and J lost 6 bases. Germline V gives CDR1 GTSNPN, CDR2 SVGIG (reference sequence). The CDR3 reads CACSTGGSQPQHF. CDR3 DNA: TGTGCCTGCTCGACAGGGGGTAGTCAGCCCCAGCATTTT.

This clone was counted only a few times. The gene calls are TRBV5-1 and TRBJ2-5, with a tentative D call TRBD1 (5 bases). Germline lookup yields CDR1 SGHRS and CDR2 YFSETQ. The CDR3 contains 13 residues. The V end was cut by 5 bases, the J end by 1 base, with 9 bases between. For the CDR3, the DNA is TGCGCCAGCAGGGACACCCGCCAAGAGACCCAGTACTTC. Amino acids: CASRDTRQETQYF.

The V and J genes are TRBV19 and TRBJ1-1; D uncertain. The CDR3 contains 14 residues. V lost 7 bases to trimming and J lost 0 bases, with 12 bases between them. The germline CDR1 and CDR2 sequences are LNHDA and SQIVND (reference sequence). Here the CDR3 reads CASTSTLMNTEAFF. DNA of the CDR3: TGTGCCAGTACCTCGACACTCATGAACACTGAAGCTTTCTTT.

Concerning this clone itself: The same CDR3 arises from other DNA sequences in this sample as well. The gene calls are TRBV28 and TRBJ1-4; unclear D gene. CDR1 and CDR2 from the germline V gene are MDHEN and SYDVKM. This CDR3 has 12 amino acids. With 5 bases removed from V and 8 bases from J, the gap between germline ends came to 9 bases. The CDR3 DNA reads TGTGCCAGCAGTGTGCGGAAGGAAAAACTGTTTTTT. Its translation is CASSVRKEKLFF.

This chain uses TRBV9 with TRBJ1-6; 8 nucleotides agree with TRBD1. This CDR3 is built from 15 residues. Germline loops: CDR1 SGDLS, CDR2 YYNGEE. V shed 3 bases, J shed 8 bases, and the junction held 7 bases outside the gene matches. The DNA of the CDR3 is TGTGCCAGCAGCGGGACAGGGTGGGAGGATTCACCCCTCCACTTT. This translates into CASSGTGWEDSPLHF. Full variable domain (missing parts from reference TRBV9 and TRBJ1-6): DSGVTQTPKHLITATGQRVTLRCSPRSGDLSVYWYQQSLDQGLQFLIQYYNGEERAKGNILERFSAQQFPDLHSELNLSSLELGDSALYFCASSGTGWEDSPLHFGNGTRLTVT.